Below, 31 T cell receptor beta chains from the same sample are listed, as sequenced in a study of CD8 T cells in ankylosing spondylitis. TCRdb called the 5' RACE reads again in MiXCR, with one record for every CDR3 protein. The table includes 200,000 to 300,000 distinct CDR3 sequences, about 30% detected once. The sample consisted of blood, either unsorted or a sorted T cell fraction (not recorded which). These receptors all come from a male donor with ankylosing spondylitis or in good health (not recorded which).

This clonotype was observed a few times. The chain uses TRBV12-3 or TRBV12-4 and TRBJ2-7, with a tentative D call TRBD1 (5 bases). Trimming pared 3 bases from V and 7 bases from J, leaving 10 bases between. The CDR3 has 12 residues. As DNA, the CDR3 is TGTGCCAGCAGTTTTTCAGGGATGGAGCAGTACTTC. It encodes CASSFSGMEQYF.

CDR3 residues: CSASPLRSGEQFF. In DNA form, the CDR3 reads TGCAGTGCTAGCCCCCTCAGAAGCGGGGAGCAGTTCTTC. This chain links TRBV20-1 with TRBJ2-1, with TRBD2 as a possible D gene (6 bases). The length of the CDR3 is 13 residues. CDR1 DFQATT and CDR2 SNEGSKA come from the germline V gene (reference sequence). The germline V and J ends were trimmed by 3 bases and 10 bases, with 16 bases remaining between them.

The chain links TRBV6-1 to TRBJ2-2, with TRBD1 as a possible D gene (5 bases). The CDR3 loop spans 15 amino acids. Looked up from germline, CDR1 is MNHNS and CDR2 is SASEGT. V was pared by 6 bases and J by 6 bases, with 17 bases between. The CDR3 loop is CASRKFSQGSGELFF. As DNA, the CDR3 is TGTGCCAGCAGAAAATTCTCTCAGGGATCCGGGGAGCTGTTTTTT.

This clonotype has only a few counts. The chain couples TRBV20-1 to TRBJ1-5; no definite D call. The CDR3 is 14 residues long. Trimming removed 4 bases at V and 0 bases at J, with 10 bases between. Germline V gives CDR1 DFQATT, CDR2 SNEGSKA (reference sequence). CDR3 protein: CSATRVNSNQPQHF. CDR3 nucleotides: TGCAGTGCTACTAGGGTTAATAGCAATCAGCCCCAGCATTTT.

This clonotype was counted a few times. The chain carries TRBV7-2 and TRBJ2-3; D is possibly TRBD1 (5 bases). V lost 1 base and J 6 bases, leaving 11 bases between the germline ends. Per the germline V gene, CDR1 is SGHTA and CDR2 is FQGNSA. There are 14 residues in the CDR3. The CDR3 nucleotides are TGTGCCAGCAGCTTAGTAGGGCACAGGGATACGCAGTATTTT. Translated: CASSLVGHRDTQYF.

The table lists this clonotype with a few counts. This chain links TRBV12-3 or TRBV12-4 with TRBJ1-3; D ambiguous. The ends were cut back, 6 bases at V and 5 bases at J, with 11 bases in the middle. This CDR3 spans 13 amino acids. The DNA for the CDR3 is TGTGCCAGCAGCCTCGACACTCGAAACACCATATATTTT. Its translation: CASSLDTRNTIYF.

This clonotype was detected a few times. The chain uses TRBV4-1 and TRBJ2-7; maybe TRBD1 (6 bases). Per the germline V gene, CDR1 is MGHRA and CDR2 is YSYEKL. Trimming took 0 bases from V and 3 from J, leaving 9 bases between them. The CDR3 sequence is 14 residues long. The CDR3 reads CASSQDRDNYEQYF. CDR3 in DNA: TGCGCCAGCAGCCAAGATCGGGACAACTACGAGCAGTACTTC.

This clonotype turned up a few times. The rearrangement uses TRBV4-2 and TRBJ2-5, with D possibly matching TRBD2 (5 bases). Germline V lookup: CDR1 LGHNA, CDR2 YNFKEQ. The length of the CDR3 is 15 residues. V was pared by 1 base and J by 1 base, with 10 bases between. In DNA form, the CDR3 reads TGTGCCAGCAGCCAAGTTCATAGCGCCCAAGAGACCCAGTACTTC. Translating gives CASSQVHSAQETQYF.

This clonotype has only a few counts. The chain is built from TRBV4-2 and TRBJ1-1; no definite D call. The CDR3 is made up of 14 amino acids. Per the germline V gene, CDR1 is LGHNA and CDR2 is YNFKEQ. V was cut by 1 base and J by 3 bases, with 9 bases left in between. The CDR3 is CASSQVAIYTEAFF. DNA of the CDR3: TGTGCCAGCAGCCAAGTGGCGATTTACACTGAAGCTTTCTTT.

This clonotype has only a few counts. The V call is TRBV6-2 or TRBV6-3, the J call TRBJ2-1; D possibly matches TRBD1 or TRBD2 (5 bases each). This CDR3 is built from 16 residues. CDR1 and CDR2 from the germline V gene are MNHEY and SVGEGT. Trimming left V 0 bases short and J 2 bases short, with 11 bases between. The CDR3 nucleotides read TGTGCCAGCAGTTACTCGACGTCGGGGCCCTACAATGAGCAGTTCTTC. Its protein is CASSYSTSGPYNEQFF.

This clonotype occurred a few times. V and J are TRBV20-1 and TRBJ2-7; possible D gene TRBD1, 5 bases. CDR1 and CDR2 from the germline V gene are DFQATT and SNEGSKA (reference sequence). V was shortened by 0 bases and J by 9 bases, with 21 bases between the two germline ends. The length of the CDR3 is 15 residues. The CDR3 sequence is CSARDQEGVVLVQYF. Here the CDR3 DNA reads TGCAGTGCTAGAGATCAGGAAGGGGTCGTTTTGGTGCAGTACTTC.

The rearrangement links TRBV7-2 to TRBJ2-3, with D possibly matching TRBD1 (6 bases). CDR1 is SGHTA, CDR2 FQGNSA, per germline. This CDR3 is built from 12 residues. V was shortened by 5 bases and J by 5 bases, with 8 bases between the two germline ends. The CDR3 DNA reads TGTGCCAGCAGCAAGGACAGAGATACGCAGTATTTT. Protein product: CASSKDRDTQYF.

There are a few counts of this clonotype. The chain couples TRBV12-3 or TRBV12-4 to TRBJ1-4; unclear D gene. The CDR3 sequence is 13 residues long. The V gene lost 2 bases and the J gene lost 5 bases, with 6 bases spanning the gap. The CDR3 bases are TGTGCCAGCAGTTTAAACAGAAATGAAAAACTGTTTTTT. The encoded protein is CASSLNRNEKLFF.

V is TRBV4-1 and J is TRBJ2-1; 11 bases are shared with TRBD1. Germline V gene data show CDR1 as MGHRA and CDR2 as YSYEKL. The CDR3 spans 15 residues. The V and J ends lost 4 bases and 7 bases, in that order; junction bases with no gene match: 6. CDR3 sequence reads: CASSLWTGGINEQFF. CDR3 sequence (DNA): TGCGCCAGCAGCCTGTGGACAGGGGGCATTAATGAGCAGTTCTTC.

This clonotype has just a few counts. The rearrangement uses TRBV20-1 and TRBJ2-3, with TRBD2 matching 12 bases. J was trimmed by 0 bases and V by 5 bases; bases with no gene match: 12. In germline, CDR1 is DFQATT, CDR2 SNEGSKA (reference sequence). The CDR3 is made up of 18 amino acids. CDR3 DNA: TGCAGTGCTCTATCCCCACTAGCGGGGGGCACTAGCACAGATACGCAGTATTTT. As protein: CSALSPLAGGTSTDTQYF.

The chain is built from TRBV10-3 and TRBJ1-3; D remains ambiguous. The V gene's germline CDR1 is ENHRY and CDR2 SYGVKD. This CDR3 is 13 amino acids long. Trimming pared 7 bases from V and 0 bases from J, leaving 7 bases between. The CDR3 DNA is TGTGCCATCACTCCCAACTCTGGAAACACCATATATTTT. It yields the protein CAITPNSGNTIYF.

The chain is built from TRBV4-1 and TRBJ2-2, with D perhaps matching TRBD2 (5 bases). V lost 3 bases and J 0 bases, leaving 14 bases between the germline ends. The CDR3 consists of 17 residues. From germline, CDR1 is MGHRA and CDR2 YSYEKL. CDR3 DNA sequence: TGCGCCAGCAGCCAGGGAGACCTTTTCGCGAACACCGGGGAGCTGTTTTTT. Protein: CASSQGDLFANTGELFF.

The table lists this clonotype with a few counts. The genes are TRBV20-1 and TRBJ1-6; D perhaps matches TRBD1 (5 bases). CDR1 and CDR2 from the germline V gene are DFQATT and SNEGSKA (reference sequence). The V and J ends lost 0 bases and 4 bases respectively, with 16 bases between them. The CDR3 covers 17 residues. CDR3 coding DNA: TGCAGTGCTAGAGATTGGGGACTGAAGGCATATAATTCACCCCTCCACTTT. It is translated as CSARDWGLKAYNSPLHF.

This clonotype was seen a few times. The CDR3 region has the DNA TGTGCCAGCAGTTACGGGACAGGGGGAAACAATGAGCAGTTCTTC. Its translation is CASSYGTGGNNEQFF. The chain combines TRBV6-5 with TRBJ2-1, with 11 bases matching TRBD1. Germline V lookup: CDR1 MNHEY, CDR2 SVGAGI. The V and J ends lost 2 bases and 5 bases, in that order; junction bases with no gene match: 2. The CDR3 is 15 residues long.

This clonotype was observed a handful of times. The chain carries TRBV12-3 or TRBV12-4 and TRBJ2-3; 9 nucleotides line up with TRBD2. Trimming removed 8 bases from V and 5 bases from J; junction bases left unmatched: 8. The CDR3 sequence is 14 residues long. The CDR3 region is CASGIAGVLDTQYF. Written as DNA, the CDR3 is TGTGCCAGCGGGATAGCGGGGGTGTTAGATACGCAGTATTTT.

This clonotype turned up a few times. This chain uses TRBV15 with TRBJ2-3; 8 nucleotides match TRBD1. Germline-derived CDR1 and CDR2 are LNHNV and YYDKDF (reference sequence). With 7 bases clipped from V and 1 base from J, the junction kept 4 bases outside the gene matches. This CDR3 is built from 14 residues. The CDR3 DNA sequence: TGTGCCACCAACTCGGACAGGGGCACAGATACGCAGTATTTT. As protein: CATNSDRGTDTQYF.

This chain links TRBV6-5 with TRBJ2-3; D assignment may be TRBD1 or TRBD2 (5 bases each). CDR3 length: 17 amino acids. Deletions cut 0 bases from V and 4 bases from J, with 17 bases between. Germline V gene sequence: CDR1 MNHEY, CDR2 SVGAGI. The CDR3 here is CASSYSAGTLGPDTQYF. CDR3 DNA: TGTGCCAGCAGTTACTCAGCAGGGACGCTAGGGCCAGATACGCAGTATTTT.

The rearrangement links TRBV7-2 to TRBJ2-1, with 8 bases lining up with TRBD2. The germline CDR1 and CDR2 sequences are SGHTA and FQGNSA. CDR3 length equals 14 residues. The trim removed 5 bases at V and 10 bases at J, leaving 10 bases unmatched. The CDR3 sequence: CASSPSAGGREQFF. The CDR3 DNA reads as TGTGCCAGCAGCCCCTCTGCGGGGGGACGGGAGCAGTTCTTC.

The chain couples TRBV27 to TRBJ2-7; the D is unclear. CDR3 length equals 12 residues. Trimming pared 5 bases from V and 6 bases from J, leaving 11 bases between. Germline CDR1 and CDR2: MNHEY and SMNVEV (reference sequence). In nucleotides, the CDR3 is TGTGCCAGCAGTCCTCGATCTTCCGAGCAGTACTTC. This sequence encodes CASSPRSSEQYF.

This clonotype appeared many times. This rearrangement joins TRBV29-1 to TRBJ2-3; D remains ambiguous. V lost 4 bases to trimming and J lost 3 bases, with 8 bases between them. The CDR3 runs 12 residues. The germline V gene has CDR1 SQVTM and CDR2 ANQGSEA. The CDR3 DNA sequence: TGCAGCGTTGGTCACGGGACAGATACGCAGTATTTT. Translating gives CSVGHGTDTQYF.

The genes are TRBV12-3 or TRBV12-4 and TRBJ2-7; 9 bases map to TRBD1. The CDR3 is 16 residues long. Trimming took 6 bases from V and 1 from J; bases not matched to a gene: 10. DNA for the CDR3: TGTGCCAGCAGCCCCTACACGGGACAGGGATCCTACGAGCAGTACTTC. As protein: CASSPYTGQGSYEQYF.

This clonotype was seen a few times. The chain is built from TRBV4-2 and TRBJ2-3; weak D call: TRBD2 (6 bases). Germline V gives CDR1 LGHNA, CDR2 YNFKEQ. V was shortened by 1 base and J by 2 bases, with 7 bases between the two germline ends. The CDR3 is 14 amino acids. CDR3 region: CASSQASDTDTQYF. CDR3 DNA sequence: TGTGCCAGCAGCCAAGCTAGCGACACAGATACGCAGTATTTT.

The V and J genes are TRBV12-3 or TRBV12-4 and TRBJ2-3; D unresolved. V lost 2 bases, J lost 0 bases, and 9 bases lay in between. CDR3 length: 15 amino acids. The CDR3 protein is CASSLRVLSTDTQYF. CDR3 nucleotides: TGTGCCAGCAGTTTACGGGTCCTGAGCACAGATACGCAGTATTTT.

A single count supports this clonotype. This sequence joins TRBV5-6 and TRBJ2-3; 8 bases line up with TRBD2. Germline V gene data show CDR1 as SGHDT and CDR2 as YYEEEE. CDR3 length: 16 amino acids. After removal of 0 bases from V and 3 bases from J, the junction contained 6 bases not matched to a gene. CDR3 nucleotide sequence: TGTGCCAGCAGCTTGGCCTCAGCGGGGGAGACAGATACGCAGTATTTT. Protein: CASSLASAGETDTQYF.

This clonotype was observed a few times. The chain employs TRBV9 and TRBJ1-3, with 9 bases fitting TRBD1. Germline V gene data show CDR1 as SGDLS and CDR2 as YYNGEE. V was clipped by 3 bases and J by 4 bases; unmatched bases: 5. This CDR3 contains 15 residues. CDR3 sequence: CASSAQGAPGNTIYF. The CDR3, as DNA: TGTGCCAGCAGCGCACAGGGGGCGCCCGGAAACACCATATATTTT.

This clonotype was seen more than once but under ten times. CDR3 coding DNA: TGTGCCAGCAGTCCCGTATGGGGACAGGCCCTGCCCGGGGAGCTGTTTTTT. The encoded protein is CASSPVWGQALPGELFF. The V call is TRBV12-3 or TRBV12-4, the J call TRBJ2-2, with 8 bases matching TRBD1. After removal of 5 bases from V and 6 bases from J, the junction contained 14 bases not matched to a gene. CDR3 length equals 17 residues.